These 2 T cell receptor beta chains were all obtained from the same sample, sequenced in a study of CD8+CD57+ T cells in acquired aplastic anemia. Sequencing involved patients with CD8+CD57+ cell expansion previously shown by flow cytometry. For CDR3 and TCR beta VDJ profiling, genomic DNA was the template used. Each CDR3 protein gets one entry after TCRdb re-called the reads with MiXCR. Altogether around 200,000 distinct CDR3 sequences are present, around 50% being singletons, with the ten largest covering 13%. The material sequenced was sorted CD4+, CD8+, or CD8+CD57+ T cells (not recorded which) from PBMCs. The source is a human donor with aplastic anemia.

V is TRBV3-1 and J is TRBJ2-3; 8 bases match TRBD2. CDR1 LGHDT and CDR2 YNNKEL come from the germline V gene (reference sequence). V trimming: 3 bases; J trimming: 2 bases; junction bases outside the gene matches: 7. The CDR3 totals 16 residues. The CDR3 region has the DNA TGTGCCAGCAGCCAGAATAGCGGGGTTTACACAGATACGCAGTATTTT. Translation gives CASSQNSGVYTDTQYF.

The J gene is TRBJ2-3, the V gene TRBV24-1; TRBD1 aligns across 10 bases. V lost 9 bases, J lost 2 bases, and 4 bases stayed unmatched. Germline lookup yields CDR1 KGHDR and CDR2 SFDVKD. The CDR3 covers 14 residues. The CDR3, as DNA: TGTGCCACCCAGGACAGGGGGACCACAGATACGCAGTATTTT. This encodes CATQDRGTTDTQYF.